This is a list of T cell receptor beta chains from one sample in a study of neurological immune-mediated disorders. TCRdb fed the 5' RACE reads into MiXCR, producing one record per CDR3 protein. The data show about 120,000 distinct CDR3 sequences, with roughly 3.2% seen just once and 1% to 1.5% held by the top ten. Sequenced material: PBMCs. The receptors stem from a woman aged 25 to 39 with multiple sclerosis. Both conserved end residues are part of each CDR3. A D gene is named only where the DNA matches it firmly. Clone size is given for some rows only: seen once, a few or many times, or a class if the clone is expanded.

V	J	D	size	CDR3	DNA
TRBV7-2	TRBJ1-4	NA	many	CASSPLRGGVDEKLFF	TGTGCCAGCAGCCCACTGAGGGGGGGAGTGGATGAAAAACTGTTTTTT
TRBV9	TRBJ1-2	NA	few	CASGPGLGYGYTF	TGTGCCAGCGGACCTGGGCTGGGCTATGGCTACACCTTC
TRBV27	TRBJ2-2	NA	many	CASSWQGWDTGELFF	TGTGCCAGCAGTTGGCAGGGCTGGGACACCGGGGAGCTGTTTTTT
TRBV20-1	TRBJ1-1	NA	many	CSAYPGAANTEAFF	TGCAGTGCCTACCCAGGGGCCGCGAACACTGAAGCTTTCTTT
TRBV20-1	TRBJ1-4	NA	many	CSARVGNGEKLFF	TGCAGTGCTAGAGTGGGGAACGGTGAAAAACTGTTTTTT
TRBV7-2	TRBJ1-1	NA	many	CASRLVGGPIYPSEAFF	TGTGCCAGCAGGCTAGTGGGGGGCCCCATTTACCCTTCTGAAGCTTTCTTT
TRBV21-1	TRBJ2-7	NA	many	CASIGQGMFYEQYF	TGTGCCAGCATCGGACAAGGGATGTTCTACGAGCAGTACTTC
TRBV7-2	TRBJ2-3	NA	many	CASRRSGGTDTQYF	TGTGCCAGCAGGCGATCGGGGGGCACAGATACGCAGTATTTT
TRBV4-1	TRBJ1-2	NA	NA	CASSQDSGGNYGYTF	TGCGCCAGCAGCCAAGATTCGGGAGGCAACTATGGCTACACCTTC
TRBV7-9	TRBJ2-4	NA	few	CASSHDGWAKNIQYF	TGTGCCAGCAGCCACGACGGTTGGGCCAAAAACATTCAGTACTTC
TRBV20-1	TRBJ2-1	TRBD2	many	CSARHGGTSGWNEQFF	TGCAGTGCTAGACACGGCGGGACTAGCGGGTGGAACGAGCAGTTCTTC
TRBV6-5	TRBJ1-1	NA	few	CASSPPGPPSVNTEAFF	TGTGCCAGCAGCCCCCCGGGTCCCCCTTCGGTGAACACTGAAGCTTTCTTT
TRBV20-1	TRBJ1-1	NA	many	CSARGEGTTEAFF	TGCAGTGCTAGAGGGGAGGGAACTACTGAAGCTTTCTTT
TRBV7-8	TRBJ1-4	NA	many	CASSSAGALNEKLFF	TGTGCCAGCAGCTCCGCAGGGGCGTTGAATGAAAAACTGTTTTTT
TRBV12-3/TRBV12-4	TRBJ2-4	NA	many	CASSFRRNIQYF	TGTGCCAGCAGTTTCCGGAGGAACATTCAGTACTTC
TRBV5-5	TRBJ2-7	NA	NA	CASRLGRNDEQYF	TGTGCCAGCAGGTTAGGACGGAATGACGAGCAGTACTTC
TRBV5-1	TRBJ2-7	TRBD1	many	CASSTGQGTHEQYF	TGCGCCAGCAGCACCGGACAGGGGACACACGAGCAGTACTTC
TRBV6-2/TRBV6-3	TRBJ2-5	NA	many	CASSYGKMSMIETQYF	TGTGCCAGCAGTTACGGGAAAATGAGCATGATAGAGACCCAGTACTTC